The present T cell receptor (beta chain) was sequenced within a study of post-analysis software for immune sequencing data. Study-wide context: Courses of disease covered relapsing-remitting, secondary progressive and progressive-relapsing multiple sclerosis. General observations from the study: Roughly 5 TRBV segments, TRBV5-6, TRBV5-1 and TRBV20-1 among them, were found more frequent in patients than controls. Samples sharing a preparation batch grouped tightly together when assessed by F measure. Among multiple sclerosis patients, normalized Chao1 diversity was significantly below that of controls.

V was pared by 5 bases and J by 3 bases, with 17 bases of the junction left unmatched. The CDR3 contains 19 residues. Looked up from germline, CDR1 is SEHNR and CDR2 is FQNEAQ (reference sequence). This clonotype was seen repeatedly, ten times or more. Its antigen is unknown. Unique molecular identifiers featured in each of the TCR beta cDNA libraries. Between about 1 and 11 million T cells gave rise to roughly 0.5 million cDNA molecules. TCRdb reprocessed the PCR reads with MiXCR, giving one entry per CDR3 protein. The repertoire consists of a few hundred thousand distinct CDR3 sequences, with 35% to 40% occurring once and the leading ten covering around 4.8%.

The sample was blood. The chain couples TRBV7-9 to TRBJ1-5; TRBD1 aligns across 9 bases. This receptor was obtained from a girl under 18 with multiple sclerosis. The CDR3 here is CASSRTGTGYNSPNQPQHF. CDR3 in DNA: TGTGCCAGCAGCCGAACCGGGACAGGGTATAATTCTCCCAATCAGCCCCAGCATTTT.